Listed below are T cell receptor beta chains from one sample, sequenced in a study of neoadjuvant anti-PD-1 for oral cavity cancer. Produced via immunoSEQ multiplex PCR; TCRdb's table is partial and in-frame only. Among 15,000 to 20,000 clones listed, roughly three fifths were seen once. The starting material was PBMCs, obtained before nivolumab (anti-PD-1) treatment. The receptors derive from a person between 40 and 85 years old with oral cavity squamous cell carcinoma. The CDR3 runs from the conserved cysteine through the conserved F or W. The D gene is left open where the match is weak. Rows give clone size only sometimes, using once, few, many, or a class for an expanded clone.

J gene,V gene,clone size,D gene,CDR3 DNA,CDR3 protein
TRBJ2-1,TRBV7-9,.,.,TGTGCCAGCAGCTTCGGGCTCGGTAGCGGCTACAATGAGCAGTTCTTC,CASSFGLGSGYNEQFF
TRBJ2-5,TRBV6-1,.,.,TGTGCCAGCAGTGTTAAGGGCCTCGGCGAGACCCAGTACTTC,CASSVKGLGETQYF
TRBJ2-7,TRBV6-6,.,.,TGTGCCAGCAGTTACCCTAATTCTCAGGGCGGCGAGCAGTACTTC,CASSYPNSQGGEQYF
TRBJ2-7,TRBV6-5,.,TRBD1,TGTGCCAGCAGCAGCTCCGGGACAGGGTCCTACGAGCAGTACTTC,CASSSSGTGSYEQYF
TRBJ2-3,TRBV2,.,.,TGTGCCAGCAGTGAAGCTCCAGGGGAAACAGATACGCAGTATTTT,CASSEAPGETDTQYF
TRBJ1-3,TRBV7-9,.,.,TGTGCCGGGGACGCTTTTTCCTCTGGAAACACCATATATTTT,CAGDAFSSGNTIYF
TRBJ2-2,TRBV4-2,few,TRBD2,TGTGCCAGCAGCCAGGCTGACATAGCGGGGGAGAACACCGGGGAGCTGTTTTTT,CASSQADIAGENTGELFF
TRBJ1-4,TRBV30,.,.,TGTGCCTGGAGTGTACAAAATGAAAAACTGTTTTTT,CAWSVQNEKLFF
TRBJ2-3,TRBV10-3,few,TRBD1,TGTGCCATCAGTGGGGGACAGGGGGCGGCGTATTTT,CAISGGQGAAYF
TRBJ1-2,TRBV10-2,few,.,TGCGCCAGCAGTCCTAATACAGGCGTCGGCGGCTACACCTTC,CASSPNTGVGGYTF
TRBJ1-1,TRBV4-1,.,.,TGCGCCAGCAGCCAAGATCCGGGTTGGGCCGGGGAGGCTTTCTTT,CASSQDPGWAGEAFF
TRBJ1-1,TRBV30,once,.,TGTGCCTGGAGCCGGCAGTTGATGAACACTGAAGCTTTCTTT,CAWSRQLMNTEAFF
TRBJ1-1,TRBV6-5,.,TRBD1,TGTGCCAGCAGTCTCACAGGGGGGAACACTGAAGCTTTCTTT,CASSLTGGNTEAFF
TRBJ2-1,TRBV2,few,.,TGTGCCAGCAGTGAAGGCCCCCTGAGGTTCTTC,CASSEGPLRFF
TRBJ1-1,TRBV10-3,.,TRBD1,TGTGCCATCAGAGAACTTGGACAGGGCGGCACTGAAGCTTTCTTT,CAIRELGQGGTEAFF
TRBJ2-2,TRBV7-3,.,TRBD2,TGTGCCAGCAGTTTGACGGGACTAGGGAACACCGGGGAGCTGTTTTTT,CASSLTGLGNTGELFF
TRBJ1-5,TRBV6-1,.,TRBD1,TGTGCCAGCAGTGAGGACAGGGGGAATCAGCCCCAGCATTTT,CASSEDRGNQPQHF
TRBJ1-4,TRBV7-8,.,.,TGTGCCAGCAGCTTACTTGGTCTTGGTACGAATGAAAAACTGTTTTTT,CASSLLGLGTNEKLFF
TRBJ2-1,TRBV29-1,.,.,TGCAGCGTCGGGGTCCCTAACAATGAGCAGTTCTTC,CSVGVPNNEQFF
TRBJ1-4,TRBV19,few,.,TGTGCCACCGGACACCTTAATGAAAAACTGTTTTTT,CATGHLNEKLFF
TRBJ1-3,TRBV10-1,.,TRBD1,TGCGCCAGCAGTGCCGGGACAGGGGTCCTGGGTGGAAACACCATATATTTT,CASSAGTGVLGGNTIYF
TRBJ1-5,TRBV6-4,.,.,TGTGCCAGCAGTGAGGGGCAGGGGAATCAGCCCCAGCATTTT,CASSEGQGNQPQHF
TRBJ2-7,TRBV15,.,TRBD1,TGTGCCACCAGCAGACTTGGGACAGGGGGCCCGCAGTACTTC,CATSRLGTGGPQYF
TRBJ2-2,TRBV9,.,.,TGTGCCAGCAGCGTAGGGGATGGGGTCGGGGAGCTGTTTTTT,CASSVGDGVGELFF
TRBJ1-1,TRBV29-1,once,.,TGCAGCGTGTTGGACAGACCCACTGAAGCTTTCTTT,CSVLDRPTEAFF
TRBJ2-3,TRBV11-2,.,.,TGTGCCAGCAGCTTAGAGGGACCCCAGGATACGCAGTATTTT,CASSLEGPQDTQYF
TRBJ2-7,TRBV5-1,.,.,TGCGCCAGCAGCTTGTCGGGAGCGAGGTCGAGCGAGCAGTACTTC,CASSLSGARSSEQYF
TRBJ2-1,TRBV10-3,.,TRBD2,TGTGCCTCTCCGGTGGGGGAGGGGCGCGATGAGCAGTTCTTC,CASPVGEGRDEQFF
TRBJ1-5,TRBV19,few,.,TGTGCCAGTAGTATAGATTATAATAGCAATCAGCCCCAGCATTTT,CASSIDYNSNQPQHF
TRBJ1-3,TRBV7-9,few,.,TGTGCCAGCACCGGAGGACAGTCGAGCTCTGGAAACACCATATATTTT,CASTGGQSSSGNTIYF
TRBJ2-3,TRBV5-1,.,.,TGCGCCAGCAGCTTGGGACATAACACAGATACGCAGTATTTT,CASSLGHNTDTQYF
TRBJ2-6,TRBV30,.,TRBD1,TGTGCCTGGTGCGGACAGGGGTCGGGGGCCAACGTCCTGACTTTC,CAWCGQGSGANVLTF
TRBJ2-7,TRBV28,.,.,TGTGCCAGCAGTTTATCCAGGTTCGAGCAGTACTTC,CASSLSRFEQYF
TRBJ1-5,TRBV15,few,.,TGTGCCACCAGCAGACCGGGTTCCGAGACGGTAAGCAATCAGCCCCAGCATTTT,CATSRPGSETVSNQPQHF
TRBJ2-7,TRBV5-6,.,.,TGTGCCAGCAGCCTGGAACGCAGGGTCTTTCTTTACGAGCAGTACTTC,CASSLERRVFLYEQYF
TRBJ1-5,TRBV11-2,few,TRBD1,TGTGCCAGCAGCTCGGGACAGCCCAATCAGCCCCAGCATTTT,CASSSGQPNQPQHF
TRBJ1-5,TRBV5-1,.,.,TGCGCCAGCAGCTTGACCCCAGACCAGCCCCAGCATTTT,CASSLTPDQPQHF
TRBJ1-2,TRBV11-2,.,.,TGTGCCAGCAGCTTGGCTCGCGGCTATGGCTACACCTTC,CASSLARGYGYTF
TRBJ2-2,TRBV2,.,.,TGTGCCAGCAGGAGCGGCCAAGCGAACACCGGGGAGCTGTTTTTT,CASRSGQANTGELFF
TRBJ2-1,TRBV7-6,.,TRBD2,TGTGCCAGCAGCCTACTTACTAGCGGGAGTCTCGATGAGCAGTTCTTC,CASSLLTSGSLDEQFF
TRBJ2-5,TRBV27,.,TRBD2,TGTGCCAGCAGTTTTACTAGCGGCCAAGAGACCCAGTACTTC,CASSFTSGQETQYF
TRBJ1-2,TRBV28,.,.,TGTGCCAGCAGTCCGGACATCTACTATGGCTACACCTTC,CASSPDIYYGYTF
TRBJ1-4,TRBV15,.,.,TGTGCCACCTCCGGGACACGGGAGGGGAAACTGTTTTTT,CATSGTREGKLFF
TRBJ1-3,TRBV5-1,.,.,TGCGCCAGCAGCTTTAGCGGTGGCGGAAACACCATATATTTT,CASSFSGGGNTIYF
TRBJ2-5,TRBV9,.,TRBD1,TGTGCCAGCAGCGTGGACAGGGGGCAGGAGACCCAGTACTTC,CASSVDRGQETQYF
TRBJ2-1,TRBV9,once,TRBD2,TGTGCCAGCAGCGTAGTAGGGCTAGCGGGAGGGAATGACAATGAGCAGTTCTTC,CASSVVGLAGGNDNEQFF